The 6 T cell receptor beta chains below come from one sample, sequenced in a study of blood T cells in healthy people across ages (dated by TCRdb to the mid-2010s). The library was made by 5' RACE. The sequencing machine was an Illumina HiSeq 2500. The second PCR ran for about 6 to 12 cycles and used a J-beta primer mix along with a sample-barcoded 5' primer. The raw public data were reprocessed by TCRdb itself: fastp quality trimming at Q25, MiXCR clonotype calling, in-frame beta chains only. Rows matching on CDR3 protein sequence are summarized as one entry with the most common DNA and genes. The sample table records about 1,600,000 distinct CDR3 sequences; about 43% of these occur just once. The top ten constitute 7.9% of the sample. The sample comprised blood. The receptors were gathered from a woman between 18 and 29 years old in good health.

V usage is TRBV7-9 and J usage is TRBJ2-5, with unresolved D. V gave up 10 bases and J gave up 0 bases, with 9 bases separating them. The CDR3 covers 12 residues. Looked up from germline, CDR1 is SEHNR and CDR2 is FQNEAQ (reference sequence). The CDR3 nucleotides are TGTGCCACCAGAGAGTACCAAGAGACCCAGTACTTC. Translation gives CATREYQETQYF.

A single count supports this clonotype. The chain combines TRBV29-1 with TRBJ2-7; D tentatively fits TRBD1 or TRBD2 (5 bases each). CDR3 length equals 12 residues. V dropped 4 bases and J dropped 7 bases, with 14 bases sitting between them. CDR1 and CDR2 (germline): SQVTM, ANQGSEA. CDR3 sequence: CSVVGDADEQYF. Here the CDR3 DNA reads TGCAGCGTTGTGGGGGATGCTGATGAGCAGTACTTC.

This clonotype was seen a handful of times. J is TRBJ1-1 and V is TRBV6-6; D gene ambiguous. The CDR3 is 15 amino acids. Germline CDR1 reads MNHNY; CDR2 reads SVGAGI (reference sequence). The germline V and J ends were trimmed by 5 bases and 0 bases, with 13 bases remaining between them. CDR3 DNA sequence: TGTGCCAGCAGTCCCCGCGCGATATTGAACACTGAAGCTTTCTTT. Protein product: CASSPRAILNTEAFF.

Concerning this clonotype itself: Mismatch with germline at one junction end may stem from a read error. The rearrangement joins TRBV6-1 to TRBJ2-5; TRBD2 matches 9 bases. The CDR3 spans 11 residues. Germline V CDR1 and CDR2: MNHNS, SASEGT. In DNA, the CDR3 is TGTGCCAGCATCCTAGCGGGGACCAAGTACTTC. Encoded protein: CASILAGTKYF.

In this sample, this clonotype turned up a few times. The genes are TRBV20-1 and TRBJ2-7, with 10 bases matching TRBD2. J gave up 0 bases and V 1 base, and 3 bases lay outside the gene matches. Germline V lookup: CDR1 DFQATT, CDR2 SNEGSKA (reference sequence). CDR3 length: 15 amino acids. CDR3 region: CSARGTSGISYEQYF. CDR3 bases: TGCAGTGCTAGAGGGACTAGCGGAATCTCCTACGAGCAGTACTTC.

This clonotype was seen more than once but under ten times. This chain connects TRBV28 to TRBJ1-1; 7 nucleotides line up with TRBD1. This CDR3 is built from 15 residues. Germline CDR1 MDHEN, CDR2 SYDVKM. Trimming took 6 bases from V and 0 from J; bases not matched to a gene: 7. This CDR3 reads CASRSQGGMNTEAFF. The CDR3 region has the DNA TGTGCCAGCAGATCCCAGGGGGGAATGAACACTGAAGCTTTCTTT.